The sequence of this T cell receptor (beta chain) was determined in a study of STAT3 mutations in large granular lymphocyte leukemia. CDR3 length: 16 amino acids. The J segment lost 3 bases and the V segment lost 4 bases, leaving 7 bases of the junction unmatched. Looked up from germline, CDR1 is SGHNT and CDR2 is YYREEE (reference sequence). Broader study findings: Some patients had dominant TCR clones larger than their STAT3 mutant burden. At least one immunodominant TCR beta clonotype appeared in every T-cell large granular lymphocyte leukemia patient.

Produced via immunoSEQ multiplex PCR; TCRdb's table is partial and in-frame only. The table shows 20,000 to 30,000 clones, with approximately 94% occurring only once. Details on this clone: Its antigen is still unknown.

Input material: peripheral blood mononuclear cells. The chain combines TRBV5-4 with TRBJ1-4; 9 positions agree with TRBD1. The clonotype was recovered from a man aged 40-55 years with T-cell large granular lymphocyte leukemia. Some clones in this sample may be carry-over from other donors' samples. The CDR3 bases are TGTGCCAGCAGCGTGACCACAGGGGGCGCTAATGAAAAACTGTTTTTT. Protein: CASSVTTGGANEKLFF.